This T cell receptor beta chain was sequenced for a study of beta chain features in type 1 diabetes. Across the whole study: Age and gender were similar between patients and healthy donors, as were cell yields.

This clone was observed a few times. Its antigen remains unidentified. V dropped 1 base and J dropped 4 bases, with 12 bases sitting between them. Looked up from germline, CDR1 is SGHKS and CDR2 is YYEKEE (reference sequence). The CDR3 is made up of 15 amino acids. Study-wide points: Patients with type 1 diabetes showed fewer VDJ junction insertions and more deletions. Patients and controls would share equally any PCR tilt toward shorter templates. Shortening that was moderate but significant affected the TCRB CDR3s of Type 1 diabetes patients in all four CD4+ subsets. Because the template was cDNA, high-expressing cells might be over-represented.

Isolated RNA was reverse transcribed in full, so expressed TCRB transcripts were sequenced. TCRdb's copy holds only in-frame clones and misses some; the assay was immunoSEQ multiplex PCR. The data hold tens of thousands of clones, with nearly 50% observed a single time. Sequencing was done on a sample of central memory CD4+ T cells from blood. This TCR came from a man aged 25-40 years with type 1 diabetes. The chain recombines TRBV5-5 with TRBJ1-3; D possibly corresponds to TRBD1 (5 bases). As DNA, the CDR3 is TGTGCCAGCAGCTTGTCGTGGGGGGACGGAAACACCATATATTTT. This sequence encodes CASSLSWGDGNTIYF. The whole variable domain, filled in from reference TRBV5-5 and TRBJ1-3, reads DAGVTQSPTHLIKTRGQQVTLRCSPISGHKSVSWYQQVLGQGPQFIFQYYEKEERGRGNFPDRFSARQFPNYSSELNVNALLLGDSALYLCASSLSWGDGNTIYFGEGSWLTVV.